The 13 T cell receptor beta chains below come from one sample, sequenced in a study of regulatory T cells in long-lasting Graves disease. To make TCR beta libraries, researchers used iRepertoire HTBI primers and Arm-PCR of CDR3 regions. TCRdb processed the multiplex PCR reads anew with MiXCR; each CDR3 protein has one entry. This sample has about 530,000 distinct CDR3 sequences, with approximately 16% found just once. Time point noted: newly diagnosed GD, antithyroid drugs for less than 3 months. RNA isolated from PBMCs was used to make the TCR library. The sample was also reused in another study, on T cells in Graves' hyperthyroidism and ophthalmopathy.

Sequenced material: peripheral blood mononuclear cells (PBMCs), taken at new diagnosis, from a patient treated with antithyroid drugs. These receptor sequences come from a middle-aged woman with Graves disease.

This clonotype was seen repeatedly, ten times or more. The gene calls are TRBV12-3 or TRBV12-4 and TRBJ1-2, with a weak D call TRBD1 (6 bases). This CDR3 has 13 amino acids. V was trimmed by 5 bases and J by 4 bases, leaving 11 bases between them. As DNA, the CDR3 is TGTGCCAGCAGTGGGGGGCAGGCCTATGGCTACACCTTC. Translated, it gives CASSGGQAYGYTF.

This clonotype showed up just a few times. The J gene is TRBJ2-7, the V gene TRBV6-9; 11 nucleotides agree with TRBD2. The CDR3 covers 15 residues. Germline-derived CDR1 and CDR2 are MNHGY and SVAAGI. V shed 4 bases and J 3 bases; nucleotides not matched to a gene: 5. The CDR3 protein is CASSSPGTSGYEQYF. CDR3 in DNA: TGTGCCAGCAGTTCGCCAGGGACTAGCGGCTACGAGCAGTACTTC.

This clonotype was recorded many times. This chain links TRBV12-3 or TRBV12-4 with TRBJ1-1; D is possibly TRBD1 (5 bases). The CDR3 consists of 13 residues. The ends were cut back, 4 bases at V and 3 bases at J, with 9 bases in the middle. CDR3 loop: CASSSGLDTEAFF. The CDR3 DNA is TGTGCCAGCAGTTCGGGACTGGACACTGAAGCTTTCTTT.

This clonotype was seen repeatedly, ten times or more. This chain uses TRBV28 with TRBJ2-7, with unresolved D. V lost 4 bases, J lost 4 bases, and 8 bases lay in between. This CDR3 contains 12 residues. Germline values: CDR1 MDHEN, CDR2 SYDVKM. The CDR3 loop reads CASSSRAYEQYF. The CDR3 region has the DNA TGTGCCAGCAGTTCCCGGGCGTACGAGCAGTACTTC.

This clonotype was detected only a few times. V is TRBV16 and J is TRBJ1-2; D gene unclear. CDR1 is KGHSY, CDR2 FQNENV, per germline. The CDR3 loop spans 16 amino acids. The V end was cut by 3 bases, the J end by 6 bases, with 20 bases between. CDR3 DNA sequence: TGTGCCAGCAGCCATTCACTCCCGGTTGTTCGGGATGGCTACACCTTC. As protein: CASSHSLPVVRDGYTF.

With respect to this clonotype: A much more abundant neighbour one base away suggests this may be a read error. The chain uses TRBV7-2 and TRBJ1-2, with D unclear. Trimming left V 3 bases short and J 10 bases short, with 15 bases between. CDR3 length: 13 residues. CDR1 is SGHTA, CDR2 FQGNSA, per germline. In nucleotides, the CDR3 is TGTGCCAGCAGCTTGTCCCCCTGGGATGACTACACCTTC. It yields the protein CASSLSPWDDYTF.

The chain joins TRBV9 to TRBJ1-6; no definite D call. Germline V CDR1 and CDR2: SGDLS, YYNGEE. The CDR3 is made up of 14 amino acids. Between the trimmed V and J ends, which lost 5 bases and 3 bases, there was a span of 9 bases. CDR3 protein: CASSKQSYNSPLHF. The CDR3, as DNA: TGTGCCAGCAGTAAACAGAGCTATAATTCACCCCTCCACTTT. Using reference TRBV9 and TRBJ1-6 for the parts outside the CDR3, the full variable domain is DSGVTQTPKHLITATGQRVTLRCSPRSGDLSVYWYQQSLDQGLQFLIQYYNGEERAKGNILERFSAQQFPDLHSELNLSSLELGDSALYFCASSKQSYNSPLHFGNGTRLTVT.

In its sample, this clonotype was seen many times. This chain links TRBV7-9 with TRBJ2-1; D is possibly TRBD2 (6 bases). V was clipped by 3 bases and J by 3 bases, with 15 bases between them. The germline V gene has CDR1 SEHNR and CDR2 FQNEAQ (reference sequence). The CDR3 covers 16 residues. In DNA, the CDR3 is TGTGCCAGCAGCTTCTCTGGCGGGATCGGCTACAATGAGCAGTTCTTC. This sequence encodes CASSFSGGIGYNEQFF.

Details on this clonotype: A much bigger clone sits one base away, suggesting this may be a read error. The chain uses TRBV2 and TRBJ2-2; D gene uncertain. CDR3 size: 15 residues. From germline, CDR1 is SNHLY and CDR2 FYNNEI. As DNA, the CDR3 is TGTGCCGGCAGTGCGCGGAGCACGAACACCGGGGAGCTGTTTTTT. It encodes CAGSARSTNTGELFF.

The chain couples TRBV20-1 to TRBJ2-3, with 10 bases aligning to TRBD1. The CDR3 has 14 residues. Trimming removed 5 bases from V and 4 bases from J; junction bases left unmatched: 6. CDR1 DFQATT and CDR2 SNEGSKA come from the germline V gene (reference sequence). The CDR3 DNA reads TGCAGTGCTCTCCGGGACAGGGGTGCAGATACGCAGTATTTT. Translation gives CSALRDRGADTQYF.

This clonotype was counted at least ten times. A junction end diverges from the germline sequence, so it may reflect a read error. This chain joins TRBV28 and TRBJ1-1; 8 nucleotides agree with TRBD1. CDR1 and CDR2 from the germline V gene are MDHEN and SYDVKM. The CDR3 is 16 amino acids. CDR3 bases: TGTGCCAGCAGATTATCTCACAGGGGGAAGAACACTGAAGCTTTCTTT. Translation gives CASRLSHRGKNTEAFF.

The V gene is TRBV12-3 or TRBV12-4, the J gene TRBJ2-2, with unresolved D. The V gene lost 7 bases and the J gene lost 3 bases, with 9 bases spanning the gap. This CDR3 spans 13 amino acids. CDR3: CASKGFYTGELFF. CDR3 nucleotides: TGTGCCAGCAAGGGCTTTTACACCGGGGAGCTGTTTTTT.

This clonotype was counted ten times or more. This sequence joins TRBV7-2 and TRBJ2-3; TRBD2 matches at 8 bases. Trimming took 5 bases from V and 8 from J; bases not matched to a gene: 6. Per germline, CDR1 SGHTA and CDR2 FQGNSA. The CDR3 runs 13 residues. The CDR3, as DNA: TGTGCCAGCAGCAAATCCGGGACTAGTACGCAGTATTTT. Translating it yields CASSKSGTSTQYF.